This is a list of T cell receptor beta chains from one sample in a study of brain T cells in children with intractable seizures. Produced via immunoSEQ multiplex PCR; TCRdb's table is partial and in-frame only. This table holds 340,000 or so clones, more than 85% found once. The starting material was peripheral blood, obtained about 5 months after surgery. All receptors come from a boy under two years old with tuberous sclerosis and intractable seizures. CDR3s include the opening cysteine and the closing phenylalanine or tryptophan. Clone size is not always given. Where it is, it says once, few, many or a class for expanded clones.

TRBJ2-5 | TRBV3-1/TRBV3-2 | 14 | few | CASSSGGKGETQYF
TRBJ1-1 | TRBV19 | 12 | . | CASNKGGTEAFF
TRBJ1-2 | TRBV3-1/TRBV3-2 | 13 | few | CASSQAHSGGYTF
TRBJ1-1 | TRBV3-1/TRBV3-2 | 16 | . | CASSQELLGRTSEAFF
TRBJ2-1 | TRBV9 | 17 | . | CASSSNGKRGAYNEQFF
TRBJ2-7 | TRBV3-1/TRBV3-2 | 15 | . | CASSNTGQGFYEQYF
TRBJ2-7 | TRBV6-5 | 14 | . | CASHRVPVPYEQYF
TRBJ1-2 | TRBV5-1 | 12 | . | CASSLDGGGYTF
TRBJ2-5 | TRBV24-1 | 16 | many | CATSELAGENQETQYF
TRBJ1-4 | TRBV27 | 15 | . | CASSLRDGRREKLFF
TRBJ2-5 | TRBV30 | 15 | . | CAWSLGTTPAETQYF
TRBJ2-7 | TRBV9 | 13 | . | CASSVVDRGEQYF
TRBJ2-7 | TRBV5-1 | 17 | . | CASSFGGSRSSNYEQYF
TRBJ2-7 | TRBV10-3 | 13 | few | CAISETSGSEQYF
TRBJ1-5 | TRBV15 | 15 | . | CATSRVIGGGQPQHF
TRBJ1-1 | TRBV7-9 | 13 | . | CASSFNRQMEAFF
TRBJ1-6 | TRBV9 | 13 | few | CASSVDRGSPLHF
TRBJ1-5 | TRBV10-3 | 14 | . | CASAGTGGGQPQHF